This T cell receptor beta chain was found in a study of blood T cell repertoires in COVID-19. About the research overall: The samples span acute and convalescent COVID-19 from the United States, Italy and Spain.

Enrolled through a virtual design, the participants were between roughly 18 and 90 years of age and came from approximately 25 US areas. Trimming removed 0 bases at V and 4 bases at J, with 10 bases between. Germline V gene lookup returns CDR1 MNHEY and CDR2 SVGAGI. The CDR3 has 15 amino acids. Sequencing was performed with immunoSEQ multiplex PCR; in TCRdb, only in-frame clones are kept and a portion is missing. The sample has about 300,000 clones; more than 75% are singletons. This sequence was found in a woman aged 18-29 years who had recovered from COVID-19. Sequencing input: PBMCs or T cells enriched from blood (not recorded which). The chain carries TRBV6-5 and TRBJ2-1, with a tentative D call TRBD1 (6 bases). The CDR3 DNA is TGTGCCAGCAGTTACTCGAAACAGGGATACAATGAGCAGTTCTTC. Translated, it gives CASSYSKQGYNEQFF.